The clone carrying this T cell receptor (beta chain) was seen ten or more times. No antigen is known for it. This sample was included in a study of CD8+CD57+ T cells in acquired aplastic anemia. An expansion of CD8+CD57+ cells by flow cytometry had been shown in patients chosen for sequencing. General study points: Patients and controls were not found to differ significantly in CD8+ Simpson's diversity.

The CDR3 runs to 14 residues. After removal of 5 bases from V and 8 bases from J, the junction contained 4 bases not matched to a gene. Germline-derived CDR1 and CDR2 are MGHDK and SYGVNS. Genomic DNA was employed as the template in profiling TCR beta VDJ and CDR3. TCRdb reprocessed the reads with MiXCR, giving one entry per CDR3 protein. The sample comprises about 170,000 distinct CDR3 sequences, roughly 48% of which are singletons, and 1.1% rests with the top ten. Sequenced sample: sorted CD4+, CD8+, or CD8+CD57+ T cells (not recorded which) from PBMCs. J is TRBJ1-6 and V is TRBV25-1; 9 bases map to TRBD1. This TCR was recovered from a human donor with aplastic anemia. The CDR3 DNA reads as TGTGCCAGCAGTCCGACAGGGGGTCATTCACCCCTCCACTTT. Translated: CASSPTGGHSPLHF.